Sequencing of this T cell receptor (beta chain) was carried out in a study of shared clonotypes between healthy human individuals. Study details: Per donor, CD8 memory used one plate, CD8 naive used two, CD4 memory used three and CD4 naive used three.

To note about this clone: At one end the junction does not follow the germline gene, possibly because of a read error.

It was into CD45RA+ naive and CD45RA-negative memory subsets that the CD4+ cells were split. The CDR3 has 16 amino acids. Germline V gene data show CDR1 as KGHSH and CDR2 as LQKENI. The assay was immunoSEQ multiplex PCR, and TCRdb's table has in-frame clones only and misses some. Of around 700,000 clones in the sample, 55% to 75% are singletons; the top ten hold 1.8%. Sequencing was done on a sample of memory CD4+ T cells sorted from blood. Subset in this sample: CD45RA-negative fraction. The chain is built from TRBV18 and TRBJ2-2, with D possibly being TRBD1 (6 bases). This TCR derives from a woman in her twenties or thirties in good health. CDR3 residues: CASSPGTRAKTGELFF. In DNA form, the CDR3 reads TGTGCCAGCTCCCCCGGGACAAGGGCGAAGACCGGGGAGCTGTTTTTT.